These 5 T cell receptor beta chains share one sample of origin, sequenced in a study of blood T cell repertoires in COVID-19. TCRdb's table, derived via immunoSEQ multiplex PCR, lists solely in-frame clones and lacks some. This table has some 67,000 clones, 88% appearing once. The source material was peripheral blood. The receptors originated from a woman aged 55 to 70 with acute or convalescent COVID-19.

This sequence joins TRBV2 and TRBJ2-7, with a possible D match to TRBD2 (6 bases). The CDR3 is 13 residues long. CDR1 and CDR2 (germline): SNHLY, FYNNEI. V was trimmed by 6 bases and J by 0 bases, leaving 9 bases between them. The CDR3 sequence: CASSKDYSYEQYV. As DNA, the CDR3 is TGTGCCAGCAGCAAGGACTACTCCTACGAGCAGTACGTC.

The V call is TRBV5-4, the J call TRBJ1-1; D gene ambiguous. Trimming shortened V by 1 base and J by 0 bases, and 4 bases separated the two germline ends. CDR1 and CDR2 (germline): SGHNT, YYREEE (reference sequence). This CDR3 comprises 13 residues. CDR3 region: CASSLTVNTEAFF. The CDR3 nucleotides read TGTGCCAGCAGCTTGACTGTGAACACTGAAGCTTTCTTT.

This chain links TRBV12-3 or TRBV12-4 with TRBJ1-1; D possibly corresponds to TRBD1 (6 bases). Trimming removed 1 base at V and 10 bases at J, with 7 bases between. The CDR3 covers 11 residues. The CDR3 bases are TGTGCCAGCAGTTTAGGAGGGGGAGCTTTCTTT. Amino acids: CASSLGGGAFF.

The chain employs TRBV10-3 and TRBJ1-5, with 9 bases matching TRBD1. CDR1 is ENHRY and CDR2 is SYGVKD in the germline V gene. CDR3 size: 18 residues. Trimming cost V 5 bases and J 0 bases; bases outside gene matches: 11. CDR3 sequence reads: CAISNDRGSGISNQPQHF. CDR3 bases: TGTGCCATCAGTAACGACAGGGGGTCCGGGATTAGCAATCAGCCCCAGCATTTT.

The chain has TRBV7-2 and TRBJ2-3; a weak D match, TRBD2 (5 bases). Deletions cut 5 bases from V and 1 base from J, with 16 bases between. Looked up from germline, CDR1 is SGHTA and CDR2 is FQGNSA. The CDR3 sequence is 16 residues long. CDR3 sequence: CASSPTRLRGTDTQYF. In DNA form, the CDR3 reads TGTGCCAGCAGCCCAACCCGCTTGAGGGGCACAGATACGCAGTATTTT.